This T cell receptor beta chain was recovered during a study of control samples from healthy donors and cancer patients. Libraries were prepared by immunoSEQ multiplex PCR; TCRdb keeps only in-frame clonotypes and omits some of them. The repertoire holds 200,000 or so clones, with around 94% as singletons. The trim removed 4 bases at V and 7 bases at J, leaving 7 bases unmatched. CDR1 is LNHDA, CDR2 SQIVND, per germline (reference sequence). The CDR3 has 15 residues. Input material: blood. V and J are TRBV19 and TRBJ2-1, with TRBD1 matching over 10 bases. The receptor's source is a man in his fifties in good health. CDR3 DNA: TGTGCCAGTAGTAAAGACAGGGGGCGGTTTAATGAGCAGTTCTTC. Amino acids: CASSKDRGRFNEQFF.